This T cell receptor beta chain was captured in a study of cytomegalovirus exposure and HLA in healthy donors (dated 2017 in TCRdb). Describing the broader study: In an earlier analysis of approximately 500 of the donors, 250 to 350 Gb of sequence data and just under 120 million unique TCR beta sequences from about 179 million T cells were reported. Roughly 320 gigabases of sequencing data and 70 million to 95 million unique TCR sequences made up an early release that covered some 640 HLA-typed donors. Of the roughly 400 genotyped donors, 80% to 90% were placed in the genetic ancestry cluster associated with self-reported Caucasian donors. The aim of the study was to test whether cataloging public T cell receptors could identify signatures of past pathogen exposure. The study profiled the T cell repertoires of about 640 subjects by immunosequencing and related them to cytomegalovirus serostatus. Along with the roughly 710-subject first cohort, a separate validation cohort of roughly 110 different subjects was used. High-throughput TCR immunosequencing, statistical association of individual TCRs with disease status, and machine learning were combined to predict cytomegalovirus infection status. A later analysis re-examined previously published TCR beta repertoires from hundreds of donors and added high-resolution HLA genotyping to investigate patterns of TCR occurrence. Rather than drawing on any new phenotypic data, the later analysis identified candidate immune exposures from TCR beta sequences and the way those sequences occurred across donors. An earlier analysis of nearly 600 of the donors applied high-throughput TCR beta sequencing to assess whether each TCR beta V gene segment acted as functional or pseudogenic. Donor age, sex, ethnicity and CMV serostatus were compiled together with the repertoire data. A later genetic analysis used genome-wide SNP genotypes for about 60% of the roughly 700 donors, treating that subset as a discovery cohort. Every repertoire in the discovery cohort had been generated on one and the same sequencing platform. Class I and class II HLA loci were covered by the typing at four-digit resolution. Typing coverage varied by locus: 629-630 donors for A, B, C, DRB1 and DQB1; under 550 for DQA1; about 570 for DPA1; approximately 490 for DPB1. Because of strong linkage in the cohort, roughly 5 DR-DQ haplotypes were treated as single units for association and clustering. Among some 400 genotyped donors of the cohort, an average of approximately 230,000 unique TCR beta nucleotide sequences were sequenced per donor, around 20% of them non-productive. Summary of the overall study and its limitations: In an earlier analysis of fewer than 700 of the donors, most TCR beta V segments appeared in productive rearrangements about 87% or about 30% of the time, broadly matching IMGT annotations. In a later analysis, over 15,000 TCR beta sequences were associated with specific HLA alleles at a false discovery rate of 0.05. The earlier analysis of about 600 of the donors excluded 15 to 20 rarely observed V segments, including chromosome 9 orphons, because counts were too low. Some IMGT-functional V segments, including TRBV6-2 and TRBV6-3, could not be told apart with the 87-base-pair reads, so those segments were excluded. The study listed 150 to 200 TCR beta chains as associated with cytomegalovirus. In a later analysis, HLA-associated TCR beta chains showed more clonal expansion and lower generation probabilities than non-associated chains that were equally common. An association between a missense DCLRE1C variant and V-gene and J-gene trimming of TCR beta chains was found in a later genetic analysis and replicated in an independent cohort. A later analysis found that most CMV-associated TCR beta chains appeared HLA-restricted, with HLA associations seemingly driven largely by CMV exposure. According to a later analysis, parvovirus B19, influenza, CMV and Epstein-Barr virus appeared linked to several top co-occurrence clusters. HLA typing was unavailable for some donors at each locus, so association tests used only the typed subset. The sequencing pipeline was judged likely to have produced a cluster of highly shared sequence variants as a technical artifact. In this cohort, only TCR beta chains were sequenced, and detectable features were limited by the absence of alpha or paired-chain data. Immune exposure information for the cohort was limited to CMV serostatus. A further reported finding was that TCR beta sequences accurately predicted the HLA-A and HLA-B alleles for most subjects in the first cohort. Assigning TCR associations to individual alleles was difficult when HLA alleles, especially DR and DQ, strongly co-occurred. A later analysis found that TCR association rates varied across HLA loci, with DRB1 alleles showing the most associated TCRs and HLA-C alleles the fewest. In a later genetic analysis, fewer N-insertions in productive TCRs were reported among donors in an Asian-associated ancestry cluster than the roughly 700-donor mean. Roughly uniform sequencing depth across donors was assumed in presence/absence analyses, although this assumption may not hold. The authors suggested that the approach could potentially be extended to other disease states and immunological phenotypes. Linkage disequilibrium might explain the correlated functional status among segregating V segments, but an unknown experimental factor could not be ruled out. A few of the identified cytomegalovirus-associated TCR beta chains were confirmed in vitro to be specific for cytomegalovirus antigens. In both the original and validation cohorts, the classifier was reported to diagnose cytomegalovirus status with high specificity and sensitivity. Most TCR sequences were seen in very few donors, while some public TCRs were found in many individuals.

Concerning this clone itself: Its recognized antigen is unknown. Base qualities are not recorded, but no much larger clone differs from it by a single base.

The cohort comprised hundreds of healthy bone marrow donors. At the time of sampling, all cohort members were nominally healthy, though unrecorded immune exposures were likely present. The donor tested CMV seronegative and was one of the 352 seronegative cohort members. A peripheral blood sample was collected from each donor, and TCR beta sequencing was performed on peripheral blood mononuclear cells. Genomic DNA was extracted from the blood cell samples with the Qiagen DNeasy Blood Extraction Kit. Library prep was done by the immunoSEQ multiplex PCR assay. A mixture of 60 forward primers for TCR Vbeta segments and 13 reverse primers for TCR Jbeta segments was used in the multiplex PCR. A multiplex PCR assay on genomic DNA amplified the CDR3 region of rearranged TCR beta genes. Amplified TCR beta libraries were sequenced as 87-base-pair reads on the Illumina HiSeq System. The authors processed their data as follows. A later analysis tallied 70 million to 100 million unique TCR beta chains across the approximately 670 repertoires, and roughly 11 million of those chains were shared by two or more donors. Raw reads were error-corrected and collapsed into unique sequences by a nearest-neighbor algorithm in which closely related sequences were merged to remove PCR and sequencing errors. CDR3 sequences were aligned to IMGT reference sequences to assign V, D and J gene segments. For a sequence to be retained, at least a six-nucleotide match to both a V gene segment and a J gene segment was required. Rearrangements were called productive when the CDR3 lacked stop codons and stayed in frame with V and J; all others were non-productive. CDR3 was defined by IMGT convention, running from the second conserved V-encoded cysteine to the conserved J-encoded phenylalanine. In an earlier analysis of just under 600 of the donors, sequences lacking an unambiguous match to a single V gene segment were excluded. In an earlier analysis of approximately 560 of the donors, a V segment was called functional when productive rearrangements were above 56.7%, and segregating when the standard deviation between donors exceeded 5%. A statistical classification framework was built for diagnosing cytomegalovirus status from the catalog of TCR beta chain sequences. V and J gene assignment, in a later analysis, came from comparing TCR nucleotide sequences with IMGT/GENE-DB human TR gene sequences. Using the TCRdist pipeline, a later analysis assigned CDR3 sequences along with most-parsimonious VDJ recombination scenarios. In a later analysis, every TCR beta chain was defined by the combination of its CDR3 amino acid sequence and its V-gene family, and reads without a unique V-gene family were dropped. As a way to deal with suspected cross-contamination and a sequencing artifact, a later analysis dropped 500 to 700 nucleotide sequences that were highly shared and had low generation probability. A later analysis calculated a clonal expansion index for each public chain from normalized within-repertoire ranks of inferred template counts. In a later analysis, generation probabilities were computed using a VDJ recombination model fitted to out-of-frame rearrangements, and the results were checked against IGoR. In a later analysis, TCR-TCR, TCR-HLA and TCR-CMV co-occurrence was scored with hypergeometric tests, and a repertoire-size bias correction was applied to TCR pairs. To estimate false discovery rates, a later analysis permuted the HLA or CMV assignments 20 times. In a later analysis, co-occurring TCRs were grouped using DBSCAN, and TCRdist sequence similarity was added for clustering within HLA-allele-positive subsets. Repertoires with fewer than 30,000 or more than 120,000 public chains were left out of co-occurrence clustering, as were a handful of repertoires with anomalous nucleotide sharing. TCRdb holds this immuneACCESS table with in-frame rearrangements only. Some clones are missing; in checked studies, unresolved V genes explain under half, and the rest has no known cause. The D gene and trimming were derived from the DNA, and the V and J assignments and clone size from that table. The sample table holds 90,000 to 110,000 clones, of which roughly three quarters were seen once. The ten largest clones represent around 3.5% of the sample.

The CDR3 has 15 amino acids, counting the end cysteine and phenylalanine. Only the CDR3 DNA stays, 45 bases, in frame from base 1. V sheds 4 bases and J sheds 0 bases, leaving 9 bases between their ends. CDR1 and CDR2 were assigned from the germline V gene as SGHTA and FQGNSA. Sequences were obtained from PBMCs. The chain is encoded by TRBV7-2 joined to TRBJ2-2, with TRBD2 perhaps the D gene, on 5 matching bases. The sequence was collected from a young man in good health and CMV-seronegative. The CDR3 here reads CASSSTGTNTGELFF. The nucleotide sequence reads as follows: TGTGCCAGCAGCTCGACGGGGACGAACACCGGGGAGCTGTTTTTT.